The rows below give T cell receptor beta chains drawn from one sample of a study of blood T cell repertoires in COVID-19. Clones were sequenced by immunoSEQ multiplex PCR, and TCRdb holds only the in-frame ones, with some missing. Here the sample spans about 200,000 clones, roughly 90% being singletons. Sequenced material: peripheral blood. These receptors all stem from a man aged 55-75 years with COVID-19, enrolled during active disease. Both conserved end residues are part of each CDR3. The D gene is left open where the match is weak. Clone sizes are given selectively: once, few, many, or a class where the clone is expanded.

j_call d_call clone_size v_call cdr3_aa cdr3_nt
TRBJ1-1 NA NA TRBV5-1 CASSSQGLNTEAFF TGCGCCAGCAGCTCACAGGGATTGAACACTGAAGCTTTCTTT
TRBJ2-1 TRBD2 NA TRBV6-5 CASTRGLAGAEQFF TGTGCCAGCACCAGGGGACTAGCGGGAGCTGAGCAGTTCTTC
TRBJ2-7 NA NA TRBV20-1 CSASYSTAYEQYF TGCAGTGCTAGTTACTCGACAGCTTACGAGCAGTACTTC
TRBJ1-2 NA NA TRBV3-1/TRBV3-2 CASSRSSANYGYTF TGTGCCAGCAGCCGTTCCTCGGCTAACTATGGCTACACCTTC
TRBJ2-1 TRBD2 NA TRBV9 CASSGLAGPTYNEQFF TGTGCCAGCAGCGGACTAGCGGGACCTACCTACAATGAGCAGTTCTTC
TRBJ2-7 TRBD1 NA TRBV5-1 CASSLQGAQEQYF TGCGCCAGCAGCTTACAGGGGGCGCAGGAGCAGTACTTC
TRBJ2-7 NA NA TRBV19 CASATVHMGEQYF TGTGCCAGTGCGACAGTCCACATGGGCGAGCAGTACTTC
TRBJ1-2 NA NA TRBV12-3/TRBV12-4 CASRQGPPGGYTF TGTGCCAGCAGACAGGGACCCCCGGGGGGCTACACCTTC
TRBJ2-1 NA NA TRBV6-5 CASTSRMVGNEQFF TGTGCCAGCACCTCCCGGATGGTCGGGAATGAGCAGTTCTTC
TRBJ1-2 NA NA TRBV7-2 CASSLGQEYGYTF TGTGCCAGCAGCTTAGGTCAGGAATATGGCTACACCTTC
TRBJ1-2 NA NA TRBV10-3 CAIRQQSTDYGYTF TGTGCCATCAGACAACAGTCGACCGACTATGGCTACACCTTC
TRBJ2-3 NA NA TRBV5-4 CASSLGQRKTFTDTQYF TGTGCCAGCAGCTTGGGACAGCGAAAGACCTTCACAGATACGCAGTATTTT
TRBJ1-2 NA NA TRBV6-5 CASAETGDNYGYTF TGTGCCAGCGCTGAAACAGGTGATAACTATGGCTACACCTTC
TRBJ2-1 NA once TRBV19 CASSFQVRRSSYNEQFF TGTGCCAGTAGTTTCCAAGTCCGCCGGAGCTCCTACAATGAGCAGTTCTTC
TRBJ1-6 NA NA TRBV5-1 CASSLAAGRRSLHF TGCGCCAGCAGCTTGGCCGCGGGCCGGAGATCGCTCCACTTT
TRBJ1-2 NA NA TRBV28 CASSGPVSNYGYTF TGTGCCAGCAGTGGCCCCGTATCTAACTATGGCTACACCTTC
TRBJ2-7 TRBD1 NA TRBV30 CALRGGSPVSYEQYF TGTGCCTTAAGAGGGGGCTCACCGGTGTCCTACGAGCAGTACTTC
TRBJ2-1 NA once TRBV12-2 CASRPGTGLSEQFF TGTGCAAGTCGACCCGGGACAGGGCTTTCTGAGCAGTTCTTC
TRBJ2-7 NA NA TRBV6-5 CASNTASYEQYF TGTGCCAGCAATACAGCCTCCTACGAGCAGTACTTC
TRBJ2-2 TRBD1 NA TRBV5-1 CASSLAAGGLMGTGELFF TGCGCCAGCAGCTTGGCGGCAGGGGGCTTAATGGGCACCGGGGAGCTGTTTTTT
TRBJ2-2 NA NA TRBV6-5 CASSLVGTGELFF TGTGCCAGCAGTTTAGTGGGGACAGGGGAGCTGTTTTTT
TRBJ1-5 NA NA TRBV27 CASSVIRNQPQHF TGTGCCAGCAGTGTTATACGGAATCAGCCCCAGCATTTT
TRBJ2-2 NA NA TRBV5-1 CASSLQGQDTGELFF TGCGCCAGCAGCCTACAGGGTCAGGACACCGGGGAGCTGTTTTTT
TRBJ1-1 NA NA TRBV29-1 CSIGAGRRNTEAFF TGCAGCATTGGGGCGGGGCGGAGGAACACTGAAGCTTTCTTT
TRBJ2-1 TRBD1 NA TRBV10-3 CAISGQGADEQFF TGTGCCATCAGTGGACAGGGGGCAGATGAGCAGTTCTTC
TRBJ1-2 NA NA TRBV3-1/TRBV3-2 CASSQGGVGYTF TGTGCCAGCAGCCAGGGAGGGGTCGGCTACACCTTC